The 14 T cell receptor beta chains below come from one sample, sequenced in a study of T cell responses to AZD1222 COVID-19 vaccine. Only in-frame clones appear in the TCRdb table, and some are missing; sequencing was by immunoSEQ multiplex PCR. The sample holds approximately 140,000 clones, roughly nine tenths seen once. The sample here was peripheral blood, taken on day 0 of AZD1222 vaccination. The receptors were gathered from an adult in good health.

This chain joins TRBV9 and TRBJ1-3; no clear D gene. This CDR3 is built from 17 residues. The germline V and J ends were trimmed by 0 bases and 0 bases, with 13 bases remaining between them. CDR1 is SGDLS, CDR2 YYNGEE, per germline. CDR3 sequence: CASSVVGTRTSGNTIYF. DNA of the CDR3: TGTGCCAGCAGCGTAGTCGGCACTCGTACCTCTGGAAACACCATATATTTT.

The chain links TRBV5-6 to TRBJ1-1, with D maybe TRBD1 (6 bases). CDR1 and CDR2 (germline): SGHDT, YYEEEE. The germline V and J ends were trimmed by 5 bases and 0 bases, with 17 bases remaining between them. The CDR3 is 16 residues long. CDR3 in DNA: TGTGCCAGCAGGGCCCGGGGGGCCTACATGAACACTGAAGCTTTCTTT. This gives the protein CASRARGAYMNTEAFF.

The rearrangement links TRBV7-2 to TRBJ2-7; TRBD2 matches at 9 bases. Germline V lookup: CDR1 SGHTA, CDR2 FQGNSA. The trim removed 3 bases at V and 2 bases at J, leaving 11 bases unmatched. There are 17 residues in the CDR3. CDR3 nucleotide sequence: TGTGCCAGCAGCTTGTTGTGGGGCGGGGGGGCCCCCTACGAGCAGTACTTC. Protein: CASSLLWGGGAPYEQYF.

The chain combines TRBV15 with TRBJ1-2, with 9 bases fitting TRBD1. J was trimmed by 10 bases and V by 1 base; bases with no gene match: 4. This CDR3 is 13 amino acids long. Germline V gene data show CDR1 as LNHNV and CDR2 as YYDKDF (reference sequence). The CDR3 region has the DNA TGTGCCACCAGCAGAGGGCGGACAGGGGTCTACACCTTC. Residues: CATSRGRTGVYTF.

The J gene is TRBJ2-3, the V gene TRBV5-4; 8 nucleotides agree with TRBD2. This CDR3 has 16 amino acids. V gave up 3 bases and J gave up 3 bases; unmatched junction bases: 9. CDR1 and CDR2 from the germline V gene are SGHNT and YYREEE (reference sequence). The CDR3 loop reads CASSSSGGALTDTQYF. In nucleotides, the CDR3 is TGTGCCAGCAGCTCTTCCGGGGGGGCCCTTACAGATACGCAGTATTTT.

The V gene is TRBV6-2 or TRBV6-3, the J gene TRBJ2-2; no clear D gene. Germline V gene lookup returns CDR1 MNHEY and CDR2 SVGEGT. The CDR3 is 12 residues long. The germline V and J ends were trimmed by 6 bases and 4 bases, with 6 bases remaining between them. The CDR3 sequence is CASSRGTGELFF. The CDR3 DNA reads TGTGCCAGCAGCAGAGGCACCGGGGAGCTGTTTTTT.

The chain recombines TRBV28 with TRBJ2-7; either TRBD1 or TRBD2 may supply D (5 bases each). V lost 3 bases, J lost 4 bases, and 19 bases lay in between. The germline V gene encodes CDR1 MDHEN and CDR2 SYDVKM. The CDR3 has 16 residues. Here the CDR3 DNA reads TGTGCCAGCAGTTTCCGGTTTAGCGCAGGGCCTTACGAGCAGTACTTC. This translates into CASSFRFSAGPYEQYF. The full variable domain, its missing parts supplied by reference TRBV28 and TRBJ2-7, is DVKVTQSSRYLVKRTGEKVFLECVQDMDHENMFWYRQDPGLGLRLIYFSYDVKMKEKGDIPEGYSVSREKKERFSLILESASTNQTSMYLCASSFRFSAGPYEQYFGPGTRLTVT.

The rearrangement joins TRBV9 to TRBJ1-6, with no clear D. Germline CDR1 and CDR2: SGDLS and YYNGEE. The ends were cut back, 3 bases at V and 6 bases at J, with 13 bases in the middle. The CDR3 has 15 amino acids. This CDR3 reads CASSGDGRGNSPLHF. CDR3 sequence (DNA): TGTGCCAGCAGCGGCGACGGACGGGGTAATTCACCCCTCCACTTT.

The V and J genes are TRBV7-2 and TRBJ2-7; 8 nucleotides align to TRBD2. Germline V gives CDR1 SGHTA, CDR2 FQGNSA. CDR3 length: 14 amino acids. Trimming took 5 bases from V and 2 from J; bases not matched to a gene: 5. For the CDR3, the DNA is TGTGCCAGCAGCCGGGGGGGCAGGGCCTACGAGCAGTACTTC. Translating gives CASSRGGRAYEQYF.

The count of this clone is one. The genes are TRBV19 and TRBJ2-2; 9 positions match TRBD1. V trimming: 7 bases; J trimming: 4 bases; junction bases outside the gene matches: 7. The length of the CDR3 is 15 residues. The germline CDR1 and CDR2 sequences are LNHDA and SQIVND (reference sequence). The CDR3: CASIRDRAGTGELFF. In DNA, the CDR3 is TGTGCCAGTATTAGGGACAGGGCGGGCACCGGGGAGCTGTTTTTT.

This chain joins TRBV5-1 and TRBJ2-1, with D perhaps matching TRBD1 (6 bases). V was cut by 2 bases and J by 9 bases, with 15 bases left in between. CDR3 length: 14 amino acids. CDR1 SGHRS and CDR2 YFSETQ come from the germline V gene. CDR3 sequence (DNA): TGCGCCAGCAGCTTCACAGGGTTATCCCCTGAGCAGTTCTTC. This sequence encodes CASSFTGLSPEQFF.

The rearrangement uses TRBV6-5 and TRBJ2-1; the match to TRBD1 covers 9 bases. The junction had 8 bases not matched to a gene; V was cut back by 5 bases and J by 6 bases. Germline loops: CDR1 MNHEY, CDR2 SVGAGI. This CDR3 has 15 amino acids. The CDR3 nucleotides are TGTGCCAGCAGTATGGTGGTGGGACAGGGCAATGAGCAGTTCTTC. Its translation: CASSMVVGQGNEQFF.

The chain joins TRBV10-2 to TRBJ1-2; tentatively, D is TRBD1 (5 bases). The V end lost 6 bases, the J end lost 8 bases, and 16 bases lay between the germline ends. Germline assignment: CDR1 WSHSY and CDR2 SAAADI. The CDR3 runs 13 residues. DNA for the CDR3: TGCGCCAGCAGGGCGGACATTCCCCACGGCTACACCTTC. Its translation: CASRADIPHGYTF.

The chain links TRBV19 to TRBJ1-2; tentatively, D is TRBD1 (5 bases). CDR3 size: 12 residues. V was cut by 1 base and J by 7 bases, with 7 bases left in between. The germline V gene encodes CDR1 LNHDA and CDR2 SQIVND (reference sequence). The CDR3 loop is CASSIGGVGYTF. CDR3 bases: TGTGCCAGTAGTATAGGGGGCGTTGGCTACACCTTC.